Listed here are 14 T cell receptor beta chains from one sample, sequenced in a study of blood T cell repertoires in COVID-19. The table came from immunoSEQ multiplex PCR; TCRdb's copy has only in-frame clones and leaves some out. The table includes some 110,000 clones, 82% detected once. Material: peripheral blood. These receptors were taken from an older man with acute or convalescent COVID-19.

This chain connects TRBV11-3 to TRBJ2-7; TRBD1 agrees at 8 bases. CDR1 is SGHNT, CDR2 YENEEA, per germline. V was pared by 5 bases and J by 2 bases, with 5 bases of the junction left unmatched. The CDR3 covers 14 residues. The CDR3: CASSPGQGTYEQYF. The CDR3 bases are TGTGCCAGCAGCCCTGGACAGGGTACCTACGAGCAGTACTTC.

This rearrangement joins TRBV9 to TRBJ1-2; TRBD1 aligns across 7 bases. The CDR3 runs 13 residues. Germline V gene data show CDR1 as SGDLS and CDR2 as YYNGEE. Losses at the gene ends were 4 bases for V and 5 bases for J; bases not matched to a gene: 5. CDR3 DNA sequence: TGTGCCAGCAGCCCGGAGGGGGCTTATGGCTACACCTTC. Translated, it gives CASSPEGAYGYTF.

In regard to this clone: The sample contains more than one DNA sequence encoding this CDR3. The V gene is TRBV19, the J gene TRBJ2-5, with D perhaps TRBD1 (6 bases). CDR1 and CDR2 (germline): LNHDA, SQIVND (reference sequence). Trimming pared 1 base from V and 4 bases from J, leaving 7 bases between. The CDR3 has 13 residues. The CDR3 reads CASSIAGVETQYF. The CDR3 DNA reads TGTGCCAGTAGTATAGCAGGGGTAGAGACCCAGTACTTC. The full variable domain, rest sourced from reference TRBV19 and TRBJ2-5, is DGGITQSPKYLFRKEGQNVTLSCEQNLNHDAMYWYRQDPGQGLRLIYYSQIVNDFQKGDIAEGYSVSREKKESFPLTVTSAQKNPTAFYLCASSIAGVETQYFGPGTRLLVL.

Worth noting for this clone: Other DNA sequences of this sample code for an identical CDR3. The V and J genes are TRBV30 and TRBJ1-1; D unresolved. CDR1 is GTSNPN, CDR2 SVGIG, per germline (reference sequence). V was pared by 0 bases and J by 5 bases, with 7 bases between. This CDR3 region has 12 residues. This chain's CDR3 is CAWSVLVTEAFF. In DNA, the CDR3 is TGTGCCTGGAGTGTACTGGTGACTGAAGCTTTCTTT.

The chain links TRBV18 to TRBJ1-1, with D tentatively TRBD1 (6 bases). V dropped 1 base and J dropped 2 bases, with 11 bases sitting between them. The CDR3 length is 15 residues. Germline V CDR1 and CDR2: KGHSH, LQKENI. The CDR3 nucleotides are TGTGCCAGCTCACCACTAGGACAGCTTAACACTGAAGCTTTCTTT. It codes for CASSPLGQLNTEAFF.

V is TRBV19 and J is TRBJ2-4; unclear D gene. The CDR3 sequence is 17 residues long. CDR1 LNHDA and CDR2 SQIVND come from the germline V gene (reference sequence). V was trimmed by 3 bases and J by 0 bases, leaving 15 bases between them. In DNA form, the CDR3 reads TGTGCCAGTAGTATTTACCTACGTGAAATAGCCAAAAACATTCAGTACTTC. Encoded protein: CASSIYLREIAKNIQYF. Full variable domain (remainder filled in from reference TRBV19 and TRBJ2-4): DGGITQSPKYLFRKEGQNVTLSCEQNLNHDAMYWYRQDPGQGLRLIYYSQIVNDFQKGDIAEGYSVSREKKESFPLTVTSAQKNPTAFYLCASSIYLREIAKNIQYFGAGTRLSVL.

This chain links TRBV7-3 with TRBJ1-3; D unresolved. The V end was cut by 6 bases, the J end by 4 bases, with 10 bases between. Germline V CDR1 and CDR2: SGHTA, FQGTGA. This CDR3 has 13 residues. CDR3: CASSSIEGNTIYF. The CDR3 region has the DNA TGTGCCAGCAGTTCCATCGAGGGAAACACCATATATTTT.

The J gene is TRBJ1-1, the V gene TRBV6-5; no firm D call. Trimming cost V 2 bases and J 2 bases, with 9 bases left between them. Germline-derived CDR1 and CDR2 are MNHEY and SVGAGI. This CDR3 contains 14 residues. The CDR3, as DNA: TGTGCCAGCAGTTACAAAGACAAAAACACTGAAGCTTTCTTT. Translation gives CASSYKDKNTEAFF.

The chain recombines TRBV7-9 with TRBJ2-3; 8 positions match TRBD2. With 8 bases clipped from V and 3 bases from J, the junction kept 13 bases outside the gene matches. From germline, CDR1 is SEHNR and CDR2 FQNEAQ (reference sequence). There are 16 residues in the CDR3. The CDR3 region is CASRSSGGGGTDTQYF. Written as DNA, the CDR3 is TGTGCCAGCCGTTCAAGCGGGGGAGGAGGGACAGATACGCAGTATTTT.

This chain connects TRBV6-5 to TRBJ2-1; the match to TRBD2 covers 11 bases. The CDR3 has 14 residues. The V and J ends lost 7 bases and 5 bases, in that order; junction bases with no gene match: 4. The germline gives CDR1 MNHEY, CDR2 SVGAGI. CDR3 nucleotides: TGTGCCAGCATGGTGACTAGCGGGAACAATGAGCAGTTCTTC. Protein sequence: CASMVTSGNNEQFF.

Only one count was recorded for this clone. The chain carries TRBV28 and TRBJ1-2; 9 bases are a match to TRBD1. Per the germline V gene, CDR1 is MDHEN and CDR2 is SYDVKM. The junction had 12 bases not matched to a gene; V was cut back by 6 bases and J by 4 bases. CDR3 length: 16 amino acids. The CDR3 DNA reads TGTGCCAGCAGCCAAACGCGGGACAGGGACATCTATGGCTACACCTTC. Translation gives CASSQTRDRDIYGYTF.

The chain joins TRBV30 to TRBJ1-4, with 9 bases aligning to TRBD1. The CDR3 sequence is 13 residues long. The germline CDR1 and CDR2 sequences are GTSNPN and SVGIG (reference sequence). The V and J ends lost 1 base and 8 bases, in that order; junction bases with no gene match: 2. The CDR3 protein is CAWSAGTGEKLFF. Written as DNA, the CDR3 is TGTGCCTGGAGTGCCGGGACAGGGGAAAAACTGTTTTTT.

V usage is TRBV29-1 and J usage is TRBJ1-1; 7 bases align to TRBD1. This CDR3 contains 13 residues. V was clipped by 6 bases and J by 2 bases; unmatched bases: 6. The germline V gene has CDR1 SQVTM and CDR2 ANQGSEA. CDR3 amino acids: CSVVRQGNTEAFF. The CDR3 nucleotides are TGCAGCGTCGTCCGACAGGGCAACACTGAAGCTTTCTTT.

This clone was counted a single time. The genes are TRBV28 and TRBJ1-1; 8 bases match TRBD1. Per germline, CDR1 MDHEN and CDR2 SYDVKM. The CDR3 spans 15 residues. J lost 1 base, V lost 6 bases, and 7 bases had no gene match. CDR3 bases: TGTGCCAGCAGACAGGGGGGGCCAAGGAACACTGAAGCTTTCTTT. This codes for CASRQGGPRNTEAFF. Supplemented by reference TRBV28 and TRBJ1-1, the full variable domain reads DVKVTQSSRYLVKRTGEKVFLECVQDMDHENMFWYRQDPGLGLRLIYFSYDVKMKEKGDIPEGYSVSREKKERFSLILESASTNQTSMYLCASRQGGPRNTEAFFGQGTRLTVV.